This T cell receptor beta chain comes out of a study of T cell responses to AZD1222 COVID-19 vaccine. Repertoires were generated with immunoSEQ multiplex PCR, while TCRdb's copy carries only in-frame clones and drops some. Here the sample spans roughly 120,000 clones, about 88% being singletons. Between the trimmed V and J ends, which lost 2 bases and 1 base, there was a span of 8 bases. Germline V lookup: CDR1 SEHNR, CDR2 FQNEAQ (reference sequence). This CDR3 contains 14 residues. General observations from the study: It was only after the peak T cell response that any repertoires were sampled. CD4 TCRs associated with vaccination spanned spike, dominating at 160-218 and 743-854. Compared with day 0, the breadth and depth of the Spike-specific TCR repertoire rose significantly after two doses of AZD1222. Females made up more of the donors, who were largely white British, and clonal diversity may have come out too low.

Comments on this clone: Its antigen is currently unknown.

The sample consisted of peripheral blood, taken on day 0 of AZD1222 vaccination. The chain joins TRBV7-9 to TRBJ1-1, with D possibly matching TRBD1 (5 bases). The source is an adult in good health. CDR3 residues: CASSLWGTNTEAFF. The CDR3 DNA follows: TGTGCCAGCAGCTTATGGGGGACGAACACTGAAGCTTTCTTT.